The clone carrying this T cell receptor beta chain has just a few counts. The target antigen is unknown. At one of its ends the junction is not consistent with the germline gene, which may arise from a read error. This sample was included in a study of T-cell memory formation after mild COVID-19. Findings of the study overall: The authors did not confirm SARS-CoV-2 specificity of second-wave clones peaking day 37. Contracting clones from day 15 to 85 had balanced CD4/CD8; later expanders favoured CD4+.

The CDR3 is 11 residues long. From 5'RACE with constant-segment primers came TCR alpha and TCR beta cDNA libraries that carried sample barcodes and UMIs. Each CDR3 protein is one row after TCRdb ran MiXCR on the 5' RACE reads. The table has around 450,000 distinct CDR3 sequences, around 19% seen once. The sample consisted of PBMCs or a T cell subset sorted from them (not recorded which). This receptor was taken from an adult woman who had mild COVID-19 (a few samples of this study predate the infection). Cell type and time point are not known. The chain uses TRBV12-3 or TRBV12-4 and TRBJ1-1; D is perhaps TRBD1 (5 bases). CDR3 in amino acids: CASSLGQEYYF. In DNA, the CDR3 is TGTGCCAGCAGTTTGGGGCAGGAGTACTACTTT.